Shown below are 20 T cell receptor beta chains from a single sample sequenced in a study of post-analysis software for immune sequencing data. Which antigens these TCRs recognize remains unknown. Unique molecular identifiers were carried by the TCR beta cDNA libraries. In TCRdb, the PCR reads were re-called with MiXCR into one record per CDR3 protein. There are about 260,000 distinct CDR3 sequences in the sample; less than 40% occur only once, and under 5.5% lies in the top ten. Findings of the study overall: Four to six TRBV segments were more frequent in patients than controls; TRBV5-6, TRBV5-1 and TRBV20-1 belonged to this group.

The sequencing input was blood. The receptors shown here come from a girl between 10 and 17 years old with multiple sclerosis.

This clonotype was seen ten or more times. J is TRBJ1-6 and V is TRBV5-5; 8 bases are a match to TRBD1. J lost 6 bases, V lost 2 bases, and 4 bases had no gene match. The germline V gene has CDR1 SGHKS and CDR2 YYEKEE (reference sequence). This CDR3 is built from 15 residues. This CDR3 reads CASSFGQGTNSPLHF. Written as DNA, the CDR3 is TGTGCCAGCAGCTTCGGACAGGGAACTAATTCACCCCTCCACTTT.

This clonotype was detected ten times or more. This chain links TRBV25-1 with TRBJ2-7; the match to TRBD1 covers 7 bases. J was trimmed by 4 bases and V by 4 bases; bases with no gene match: 7. This CDR3 spans 14 amino acids. In germline, CDR1 is MGHDK, CDR2 SYGVNS. In DNA form, the CDR3 reads TGTGCCAGCAGTGCCGGGACAGCTGGATACGAGCAGTACTTC. Protein sequence: CASSAGTAGYEQYF.

This clonotype occurred many times. The chain has TRBV7-2 and TRBJ2-1; 9 bases map to TRBD2. V lost 1 base and J lost 8; bases outside the gene matches: 6. CDR1 SGHTA and CDR2 FQGNSA come from the germline V gene. The CDR3 spans 15 residues. The CDR3 sequence: CASSLEGGGGDEQFF. The CDR3 DNA follows: TGTGCCAGCAGCTTAGAAGGCGGGGGGGGCGATGAGCAGTTCTTC.

This clonotype was counted ten times or more. This chain connects TRBV20-1 to TRBJ2-7; TRBD2 is a possible D gene (5 bases). This CDR3 has 10 residues. Trimming shortened V by 1 base and J by 7 bases, and 5 bases separated the two germline ends. Per the germline V gene, CDR1 is DFQATT and CDR2 is SNEGSKA (reference sequence). CDR3 coding DNA: TGCAGTGCTAGAGGGACTGAGCAGTACTTC. This encodes CSARGTEQYF.

This clonotype was recorded a few times. V gene TRBV14 combines with J gene TRBJ2-3; TRBD1 or TRBD2 may be the D gene (5 bases each). V was trimmed by 3 bases and J by 4 bases, leaving 11 bases between them. The CDR3 has 14 amino acids. Germline V gives CDR1 SGHDN, CDR2 FVKESK. CDR3 region: CASSQRGRADTQYF. CDR3 in DNA: TGTGCCAGCAGCCAGAGGGGACGGGCAGATACGCAGTATTTT.

This clonotype was seen more than once but under ten times. This rearrangement joins TRBV6-1 to TRBJ2-3; 11 bases line up with TRBD2. V shed 2 bases, J shed 5 bases, and the junction held 6 bases outside the gene matches. CDR1 MNHNS and CDR2 SASEGT come from the germline V gene. This CDR3 has 16 residues. In DNA, the CDR3 is TGTGCCAGCAGTGAAACCACTAGCGGGAGAATAGATACGCAGTATTTT. This sequence encodes CASSETTSGRIDTQYF.

This clonotype was recorded many times. The chain has TRBV20-1 and TRBJ1-6; TRBD1 agrees at 10 bases. The CDR3 consists of 15 residues. V shed 6 bases, J shed 9 bases, and the junction held 11 bases outside the gene matches. Germline lookup yields CDR1 DFQATT and CDR2 SNEGSKA (reference sequence). The CDR3 region has the DNA TGCAGTGCCGTCCCGGGACAGGGGTCGGCTTCACCCCTCCACTTT. Protein sequence: CSAVPGQGSASPLHF.

Many counts were recorded for this clonotype. The rearrangement uses TRBV29-1 and TRBJ1-2; D ambiguous. Looked up from germline, CDR1 is SQVTM and CDR2 is ANQGSEA. CDR3 length equals 12 residues. V was shortened by 5 bases and J by 5 bases, with 12 bases between the two germline ends. In nucleotides, the CDR3 is TGCAGCGTTCCGCGGTCTGGATATGGCTACACCTTC. Protein: CSVPRSGYGYTF.

This clonotype was detected once. CDR3 protein: CASSSQTSYEQYF. The CDR3 DNA reads as TGTGCCAGCAGTTCCCAGACTAGCTACGAGCAGTACTTC. The gene calls are TRBV6-6 and TRBJ2-4, with D possibly being TRBD2 (6 bases). The DNA end lines up better with TRBJ2-7; the J call may be wrong. This CDR3 spans 13 amino acids. Germline V gene sequence: CDR1 MNHNY, CDR2 SVGAGI (reference sequence).

V gene TRBV6-2 or TRBV6-3 combines with J gene TRBJ2-5, with a weak D call TRBD2 (6 bases). In germline, CDR1 is MNHEY, CDR2 SVGEGT. This CDR3 is built from 14 residues. V dropped 0 bases and J dropped 11 bases, with 16 bases sitting between them. CDR3 DNA: TGTGCCAGCAGTTACTCAGCGGAACCGGGGGAGCAGTACTTC. This encodes CASSYSAEPGEQYF.

This clonotype was seen many times. V and J are TRBV12-3 or TRBV12-4 and TRBJ1-6; TRBD1 matches at 8 bases. Trimming removed 6 bases from V and 3 bases from J; junction bases left unmatched: 1. The CDR3 is made up of 14 amino acids. The CDR3 bases are TGTGCCAGCAGACAGGGGGTCTATAATTCACCCCTCCACTTT. Its translation: CASRQGVYNSPLHF.

This clonotype came up many times. The chain carries TRBV7-2 and TRBJ1-5; TRBD1 agrees at 8 bases. After removal of 1 base from V and 4 bases from J, the junction contained 6 bases not matched to a gene. Germline assignment: CDR1 SGHTA and CDR2 FQGNSA. The CDR3 is 16 residues long. CDR3 residues: CASSLVRTGPNQPQHF. For the CDR3, the DNA is TGTGCCAGCAGCTTAGTCCGGACAGGGCCAAATCAGCCCCAGCATTTT.

J is TRBJ1-2 and V is TRBV5-1; no clear D gene. This CDR3 has 14 amino acids. Germline V CDR1 and CDR2: SGHRS, YFSETQ. V gave up 0 bases and J gave up 0 bases, with 6 bases separating them. For the CDR3, the DNA is TGCGCCAGCAGCTTGGCCACAGCTAACTATGGCTACACCTTC. Translated, it gives CASSLATANYGYTF.

This chain joins TRBV10-2 and TRBJ1-4; D unresolved. The germline CDR1 and CDR2 sequences are WSHSY and SAAADI. The CDR3 runs 14 residues. V was shortened by 2 bases and J by 0 bases, with 4 bases between the two germline ends. CDR3 in DNA: TGCGCCAGCAGTGAGAGGGCAACTAATGAAAAACTGTTTTTT. Translated, it gives CASSERATNEKLFF.

This clonotype was picked up many times. The chain has TRBV6-5 and TRBJ2-6; D may be TRBD1 or TRBD2 (5 bases each). Trimming took 2 bases from V and 4 from J, leaving 9 bases between them. The CDR3 is 15 amino acids. Germline V lookup: CDR1 MNHEY, CDR2 SVGAGI. The CDR3 sequence is CASSYLGTGANVLTF. The CDR3 DNA follows: TGTGCCAGCAGTTACCTCGGGACGGGGGCCAACGTCCTGACTTTC.

This chain uses TRBV18 with TRBJ2-7; maybe TRBD1 (5 bases). The ends were cut back, 5 bases at V and 5 bases at J, with 7 bases in the middle. The CDR3 spans 11 residues. Germline-derived CDR1 and CDR2 are KGHSH and LQKENI. The chain's CDR3 is CASSAGHEQYF. In DNA form, the CDR3 reads TGTGCCAGCTCAGCAGGGCACGAGCAGTACTTC.

This clonotype occurred many times. This chain joins TRBV12-3 or TRBV12-4 and TRBJ2-5; 8 bases fit TRBD1. The CDR3 runs to 17 residues. The J segment lost 5 bases and the V segment lost 5 bases, leaving 16 bases of the junction unmatched. The CDR3 DNA reads TGTGCCAGCAGTATCCGAGGACAGGGTGAGATGCCGGAGACCCAGTACTTC. It translates to CASSIRGQGEMPETQYF.

This clonotype was detected a few times. V and J are TRBV5-1 and TRBJ2-7; 7 bases line up with TRBD1. V dropped 2 bases and J dropped 1; count of bases not matched to a gene: 6. The germline CDR1 and CDR2 sequences are SGHRS and YFSETQ. The CDR3 spans 15 residues. The CDR3 coding sequence is TGCGCCAGCAGCTTCGGACCGGACAGGTCCTACGAGCAGTACTTC. As protein: CASSFGPDRSYEQYF.

This clonotype was observed many times. The CDR3 bases are TGCGCCAGCGGGACCCGGCGCGATGAGCAGTTCTTC. This codes for CASGTRRDEQFF. The chain has TRBV4-1 and TRBJ2-1, with D perhaps TRBD1 or TRBD2 (5 bases each). From germline, CDR1 is MGHRA and CDR2 YSYEKL. V gave up 8 bases and J gave up 8 bases, with 13 bases separating them. The CDR3 contains 12 residues.

This clonotype was observed many times. The V and J genes are TRBV29-1 and TRBJ2-3; D is ambiguous. This CDR3 comprises 10 residues. Germline CDR1 and CDR2: SQVTM and ANQGSEA. The ends were cut back, 7 bases at V and 2 bases at J, with 4 bases in the middle. CDR3 loop: CSGHTDTQYF. The CDR3 nucleotides are TGCAGCGGCCACACAGATACGCAGTATTTT.